The 25 T cell receptor beta chains below were found in one sample sequenced in a study of OX40 agonist ivuxolimab in advanced cancers. Library preparation was by the immunoSEQ multiplex PCR assay. The immuneACCESS repertoire file appears here via TCRdb, limited to in-frame rearrangements. These files lack a portion of the clones; in checked studies, under half of the deficit traces to unresolved V genes, and the cause of the others is not known. This sample holds about 40,000 clones; about 87% were observed only once. The ten biggest clones cover around 25% of the sample. This specimen was CD4+ or CD8+ T cells sorted from blood, taken in a trial of the OX40 agonist ivuxolimab. The receptors were sampled from an adult with an advanced solid tumor such as melanoma, head and neck, liver or kidney cancer.

This clone was counted a single time. This chain links TRBV27 with TRBJ2-2; unclear D gene. Germline-derived CDR1 and CDR2 are MNHEY and SMNVEV (reference sequence). The CDR3 has 14 amino acids. Trimming removed 6 bases from V and 5 bases from J, with 13 bases in between. The CDR3 DNA sequence: TGTGCCAGCAGGATAGGCATGGGAACCGGGGAGCTGTTTTTT. Encoded protein: CASRIGMGTGELFF.

The chain couples TRBV5-6 to TRBJ2-7; the D gene is possibly TRBD2 (5 bases). Trimming took 2 bases from V and 3 from J, leaving 9 bases between them. CDR1 is SGHDT and CDR2 is YYEEEE in the germline V gene. CDR3 size: 13 residues. This CDR3 is CASSFERFYEQYF. Here the CDR3 DNA reads TGTGCCAGCAGCTTTGAGCGGTTCTACGAGCAGTACTTC.

This clone was observed a handful of times. The chain is built from TRBV29-1 and TRBJ1-1; D call uncertain. The CDR3 is made up of 10 amino acids. The V end was cut by 3 bases, the J end by 7 bases, with 6 bases between. Germline CDR1 SQVTM, CDR2 ANQGSEA. The CDR3 DNA reads as TGCAGCGTTGATGATGGTGAAGCTTTCTTT. It yields the protein CSVDDGEAFF.

Points on this clone: The same CDR3 arises from other DNA sequences in this sample as well. V gene TRBV9 combines with J gene TRBJ2-2; 8 bases align to TRBD1. Per germline, CDR1 SGDLS and CDR2 YYNGEE. This CDR3 is 15 amino acids long. J lost 1 base, V lost 3 bases, and 2 bases had no gene match. The chain's CDR3 is CASSGGTGNTGELFF. The CDR3 DNA is TGTGCCAGCAGCGGAGGGACAGGGAACACCGGGGAGCTGTTTTTT.

The genes are TRBV7-9 and TRBJ2-1; D is unclear. Germline assignment: CDR1 SEHNR and CDR2 FQNEAQ (reference sequence). V was pared by 5 bases and J by 7 bases, with 9 bases between. This CDR3 has 12 residues. CDR3 protein: CASSPTPNEQFF. The CDR3 nucleotides read TGTGCCAGCAGCCCCACACCGAATGAGCAGTTCTTC. The full variable domain, rest sourced from reference TRBV7-9 and TRBJ2-1, is DTGVSQNPRHKITKRGQNVTFRCDPISEHNRLYWYRQTLGQGPEFLTYFQNEAQLEKSRLLSDRFSAERPKGSFSTLEIQRTEQGDSAMYLCASSPTPNEQFFGPGTRLTVL.

The CDR3 loop is CASSSLGDSSTDTQYF. The CDR3 DNA sequence: TGTGCCAGCAGCTCCCTTGGGGACAGTAGCACAGATACGCAGTATTTT. The J gene is TRBJ2-3, the V gene TRBV27, with 7 positions matching TRBD1. Looked up from germline, CDR1 is MNHEY and CDR2 is SMNVEV (reference sequence). The CDR3 is made up of 16 amino acids. The J segment lost 0 bases and the V segment lost 6 bases, leaving 9 bases of the junction unmatched.

The V gene is TRBV27, the J gene TRBJ1-5; tentatively, D is TRBD1 (5 bases). The CDR3 contains 13 residues. Germline assignment: CDR1 MNHEY and CDR2 SMNVEV (reference sequence). Between the trimmed V and J ends, which lost 8 bases and 6 bases, there was a span of 14 bases. The chain's CDR3 is CASGWPGSQPQHF. CDR3 DNA: TGTGCCAGCGGTTGGCCAGGGAGTCAGCCCCAGCATTTT.

This sequence joins TRBV28 and TRBJ1-2, with D possibly matching TRBD1 (6 bases). V was trimmed by 3 bases and J by 10 bases, leaving 15 bases between them. The germline V gene encodes CDR1 MDHEN and CDR2 SYDVKM. The CDR3 extends over 13 amino acids. The chain's CDR3 is CASSFGQQIDYTF. The CDR3 nucleotides are TGTGCCAGCAGTTTCGGACAGCAAATTGACTACACCTTC.

The V and J genes are TRBV6-5 and TRBJ2-7; 10 nucleotides agree with TRBD2. Germline CDR1 is MNHEY and CDR2 is SVGAGI. The CDR3 covers 15 residues. V lost 6 bases, J lost 0 bases, and 5 bases stayed unmatched. The CDR3 DNA follows: TGTGCCAGCAGCCGCCGGACTAGCGGCTCCTACGAGCAGTACTTC. Amino acids: CASSRRTSGSYEQYF.

This chain connects TRBV7-9 to TRBJ2-7; D is uncertain. The CDR3 spans 12 residues. Germline CDR1 SEHNR, CDR2 FQNEAQ (reference sequence). V lost 5 bases and J lost 5, with 10 bases in between. DNA for the CDR3: TGTGCCAGCAGCCAAACACGAGACGAGCAGTACTTC. This sequence encodes CASSQTRDEQYF.

The rearrangement uses TRBV6-1 and TRBJ1-4, with D uncertain. Per the germline V gene, CDR1 is MNHNS and CDR2 is SASEGT. The CDR3 spans 14 residues. V shed 3 bases and J shed 8 bases, with 13 bases lying between them. CDR3 in DNA: TGTGCCAGCAGTGACCGGACGGGGATCGAAAAACTGTTTTTT. Translated, it gives CASSDRTGIEKLFF.

The V gene is TRBV7-8, the J gene TRBJ2-7; 9 bases align to TRBD1. This CDR3 is built from 15 residues. CDR1 SGHVS and CDR2 FQNEAQ come from the germline V gene. Trimming took 3 bases from V and 2 from J; bases not matched to a gene: 5. Written as DNA, the CDR3 is TGTGCCAGCAGCTTCAAGAGGGACAGGGCCTACGAGCAGTACTTC. Translation gives CASSFKRDRAYEQYF.

V is TRBV7-6 and J is TRBJ2-7; TRBD1 aligns across 7 bases. Germline-derived CDR1 and CDR2 are SGHVS and FNYEAQ. The CDR3 is 14 residues long. V gave up 2 bases and J gave up 2 bases; unmatched junction bases: 3. CDR3 DNA sequence: TGTGCCAGCAGCTTAAAGACAGGGACCTACGAGCAGTACTTC. It translates to CASSLKTGTYEQYF.

Here the CDR3 DNA reads TGTGCCAGCAGTCATGGGAGCACAGATACGCAGTATTTT. Amino acids: CASSHGSTDTQYF. V is TRBV6-4 and J is TRBJ2-3; D remains unclear. Germline CDR1 reads MRHNA; CDR2 reads SNTAGT. Trimming took 5 bases from V and 0 from J, leaving 6 bases between them. The CDR3 contains 13 residues.

The chain recombines TRBV11-3 with TRBJ1-4; 10 bases are shared with TRBD1. The CDR3 consists of 17 residues. Germline lookup yields CDR1 SGHNT and CDR2 YENEEA. Losses at the gene ends were 4 bases for V and 6 bases for J; bases not matched to a gene: 11. The CDR3 reads CASSSPGQGIIDEKLFF. CDR3 nucleotide sequence: TGTGCCAGCAGCTCCCCGGGACAGGGGATTATAGATGAAAAACTGTTTTTT.

The chain has TRBV9 and TRBJ2-7; D is tentatively TRBD1 or TRBD2 (7 bases each). Trimming stripped 4 bases from V and 2 bases from J, with 16 bases between. Germline CDR1 is SGDLS and CDR2 is YYNGEE. The CDR3 contains 15 residues. The CDR3: CASSQGGAPPYEQYF. In nucleotides, the CDR3 is TGTGCCAGCAGCCAGGGGGGGGCGCCCCCCTACGAGCAGTACTTC.

The V and J genes are TRBV27 and TRBJ2-7, with 7 bases fitting TRBD1. The germline CDR1 and CDR2 sequences are MNHEY and SMNVEV (reference sequence). V was clipped by 0 bases and J by 5 bases; unmatched bases: 1. The CDR3 has 13 residues. The DNA of the CDR3 is TGTGCCAGCAGTTTATCGGGACAGAACGAGCAGTACTTC. Its translation is CASSLSGQNEQYF.

Written as DNA, the CDR3 is TGTGCCAGCAGCCAAGGGGTGGAGCAGTACTTC. It specifies CASSQGVEQYF. The chain employs TRBV4-2 and TRBJ2-7; no clear D. The V end lost 1 base, the J end lost 7 bases, and 5 bases lay between the germline ends. Germline V gene lookup returns CDR1 LGHNA and CDR2 YNFKEQ. CDR3 length equals 11 residues.

This clone was found once. This chain connects TRBV7-6 to TRBJ2-2; TRBD2 aligns across 9 bases. The trim removed 5 bases at V and 6 bases at J, leaving 10 bases unmatched. The CDR3 contains 16 residues. Germline assignment: CDR1 SGHVS and CDR2 FNYEAQ. The CDR3 DNA sequence: TGTGCCAGCAGCCCTCTAGCGGGAAGGGGGCCCGGGGAGCTGTTTTTT. This encodes CASSPLAGRGPGELFF. The full variable domain, rest sourced from reference TRBV7-6 and TRBJ2-2, is GAGVSQSPRYKVTKRGQDVALRCDPISGHVSLYWYRQALGQGPEFLTYFNYEAQQDKSGLPNDRFSAERPEGSISTLTIQRTEQRDSAMYRCASSPLAGRGPGELFFGEGSRLTVL.

The J gene is TRBJ2-3, the V gene TRBV9, with TRBD2 matching over 10 bases. This CDR3 has 16 amino acids. J gave up 3 bases and V 0 bases, and 4 bases lay outside the gene matches. Germline V gene sequence: CDR1 SGDLS, CDR2 YYNGEE. The CDR3 region is CASSVGAGGGTDTQYF. The CDR3 DNA sequence: TGTGCCAGCAGCGTAGGAGCGGGAGGGGGGACAGATACGCAGTATTTT. Together with reference TRBV9 and TRBJ2-3, the CDR3 gives the full variable domain: DSGVTQTPKHLITATGQRVTLRCSPRSGDLSVYWYQQSLDQGLQFLIQYYNGEERAKGNILERFSAQQFPDLHSELNLSSLELGDSALYFCASSVGAGGGTDTQYFGPGTRLTVL.

The gene calls are TRBV10-3 and TRBJ1-2; D is perhaps TRBD1 (6 bases). This CDR3 is built from 15 residues. Trimming stripped 4 bases from V and 3 bases from J, with 15 bases between. Germline values: CDR1 ENHRY, CDR2 SYGVKD. The CDR3 DNA sequence: TGTGCCATCAGTGCTCCACACAGGGACCACTATGGCTACACCTTC. Protein: CAISAPHRDHYGYTF.

The chain links TRBV28 to TRBJ2-7; TRBD2 matches 7 bases. Per the germline V gene, CDR1 is MDHEN and CDR2 is SYDVKM. This CDR3 comprises 13 residues. With 6 bases clipped from V and 7 bases from J, the junction kept 9 bases outside the gene matches. CDR3 bases: TGTGCCAGCAGCAGTGGGGGGGGTTGGGAGCAGTACTTC. Its protein product is CASSSGGGWEQYF.

The V call is TRBV7-9, the J call TRBJ1-1; possibly TRBD1 for D (6 bases). The germline V and J ends were trimmed by 1 base and 4 bases, with 7 bases remaining between them. The CDR3 is made up of 13 amino acids. CDR1 and CDR2 from the germline V gene are SEHNR and FQNEAQ (reference sequence). CDR3 amino acids: CASSLGGGTEAFF. DNA of the CDR3: TGTGCCAGCAGCTTAGGAGGGGGCACTGAAGCTTTCTTT.

The rearrangement joins TRBV5-6 to TRBJ2-1; TRBD2 matches 9 bases. V lost 4 bases and J lost 4; bases outside the gene matches: 12. CDR1 is SGHDT and CDR2 is YYEEEE in the germline V gene. CDR3 length: 17 amino acids. The CDR3 is CASSPRDAGGVYNEQFF. The CDR3 DNA follows: TGTGCCAGCAGCCCCCGGGACGCGGGAGGGGTTTACAATGAGCAGTTCTTC.

The CDR3 coding sequence is TGTGCCAGCAACGAAGTCTATGGTCGGGACACTGAAGCTTTCTTT. Amino acids: CASNEVYGRDTEAFF. This chain uses TRBV9 with TRBJ1-1; D gene ambiguous. The V and J ends lost 6 bases and 3 bases respectively, with 18 bases between them. CDR3 length: 15 residues. Germline V gene lookup returns CDR1 SGDLS and CDR2 YYNGEE. Drawing the rest from reference TRBV9 and TRBJ1-1, the complete variable domain is DSGVTQTPKHLITATGQRVTLRCSPRSGDLSVYWYQQSLDQGLQFLIQYYNGEERAKGNILERFSAQQFPDLHSELNLSSLELGDSALYFCASNEVYGRDTEAFFGQGTRLTVV.